The sequence of this T cell receptor beta chain was determined in a study of cytomegalovirus exposure and HLA in healthy donors. As for the study in general: There were roughly 80 million unique TCRs (from HLA-typed donors) in an early data release.

The PCR made use of 60 Vbeta and 13 Jbeta primers. Sequenced by immunoSEQ multiplex PCR; TCRdb stores in-frame clones only, minus some. The sample yields over 100,000 clones, 81% seen once. Findings and limits, study-wide: In vitro experiments confirmed that three CMV-associated chains were specific for CMV antigens. Later on, a genetic analysis was performed. It linked a missense variant in DCLRE1C with V- and J-gene trimming of TCR beta.

Trimming took 0 bases from V and 4 from J; bases not matched to a gene: 1. The CDR3 runs 13 residues. Germline CDR1 GTSNPN, CDR2 SVGIG (reference sequence). A word on this clone: As yet, its antigen is unknown.

This TCR derives from a woman aged 25 to 39 in good health and CMV-seronegative. The sequenced material came from PBMCs. The chain couples TRBV30 to TRBJ1-1, with 8 bases aligning to TRBD1. The CDR3 region has the DNA TGTGCCTGGAGTGTAACAGGGGGCACTGAAGCTTTCTTT. It encodes CAWSVTGGTEAFF.